Listed below are T cell receptor beta chains from one sample, sequenced in a study of T-cell memory formation after mild COVID-19. Each CDR3 protein is one row after TCRdb ran MiXCR on the 5' RACE reads. The data contain fewer than 400,000 distinct CDR3 sequences, about a sixth of them singletons. Sequencing input: PBMCs or a T cell subset sorted from them (not recorded which). The receptors derive from a man aged 18 to 29 who had mild COVID-19 (a few samples of this study predate the infection). Cell type and time point are not known. Each CDR3 is given with its conserved first and last residue. Each record gives: V gene, clone size, J gene, D gene, CDR3 protein, CDR3 DNA. D genes are given only for firm matches. Size is omitted from some rows. Given values are once, few, many or a class for expanded clones.

TRBV29-1,.,TRBJ1-1,.,CSVEEGQNTEAFF,TGCAGCGTTGAAGAGGGACAGAACACTGAAGCTTTCTTT
TRBV5-6,few,TRBJ1-6,.,CASSLLPRNSPLHF,TGTGCCAGCAGCTTGCTACCCCGGAATTCACCCCTCCACTTT
TRBV6-2/TRBV6-3,.,TRBJ2-3,TRBD2,CASSHRGDTDTQYF,TGTGCCAGCAGCCACCGGGGGGACACAGATACGCAGTATTTT
TRBV20-1,few,TRBJ2-4,.,CSASWVLDVAKNIQYF,TGCAGTGCTAGCTGGGTGCTCGATGTAGCCAAAAACATTCAGTACTTC
TRBV20-1,few,TRBJ1-5,.,CSAPHDPYGNQPQHF,TGCAGTGCCCCACATGACCCGTACGGCAATCAGCCCCAGCATTTT
TRBV5-5,few,TRBJ2-5,.,CASSLAGQRQETQYF,TGTGCCAGCAGCTTGGCCGGTCAGCGACAAGAGACCCAGTACTTC
TRBV11-2,.,TRBJ1-5,TRBD1,CASSLTGQGNQPQHF,TGTGCCAGCAGCTTAACGGGACAGGGGAATCAGCCCCAGCATTTT
TRBV5-1,.,TRBJ2-6,.,CASSLTPGANVLTF,TGCGCCAGCAGCTTGACCCCGGGGGCCAACGTCCTGACTTTC
TRBV4-1,many,TRBJ2-2,.,CASRPDSYGELFF,TGCGCCAGCAGACCAGACTCCTACGGGGAGCTGTTTTTT
TRBV5-1,few,TRBJ1-2,.,CASSLRGNNYGYTF,TGCGCCAGCAGCTTGCGGGGGAACAACTATGGCTACACCTTC
TRBV18,.,TRBJ1-1,TRBD1,CASSPQGADTEAFF,TGTGCCAGCTCACCACAGGGGGCTGACACTGAAGCTTTCTTT
TRBV30,.,TRBJ1-1,TRBD1,CAWSGGQGEAFF,TGTGCCTGGAGTGGCGGACAGGGAGAAGCTTTCTTT
TRBV12-3/TRBV12-4,few,TRBJ1-6,.,CASEGTGSPLHF,TGTGCCAGCGAGGGCACGGGTTCACCCCTCCACTTT
TRBV20-1,.,TRBJ1-3,TRBD1,CSAREAGGLSGNTIYF,TGCAGTGCTAGAGAGGCAGGGGGCCTCTCTGGAAACACCATATATTTT
TRBV4-3,.,TRBJ1-5,.,CASSLTPGQPQHF,TGCGCCAGCAGCCTAACACCGGGTCAGCCCCAGCATTTT
TRBV7-2,many,TRBJ1-1,TRBD1,CASRTGIGTEAFF,TGTGCCAGCAGGACAGGGATTGGCACTGAAGCTTTCTTT
TRBV4-3,.,TRBJ2-3,.,CASSQTGLGDTQYF,TGCGCCAGCAGCCAAACAGGGTTAGGGGATACGCAGTATTTT
TRBV20-1,.,TRBJ2-2,.,CSARRGGANTGELFF,TGCAGTGCTAGGAGGGGGGGCGCGAACACCGGGGAGCTGTTTTTT
TRBV28,few,TRBJ2-2,.,CASSLSQRAGELFF,TGTGCCAGCAGTTTAAGCCAGAGGGCCGGGGAGCTGTTTTTT
TRBV19,many,TRBJ2-1,.,CASSKRAGADYNEQFF,TGTGCCAGTAGTAAGAGGGCCGGAGCGGACTACAATGAGCAGTTCTTC
TRBV5-8,few,TRBJ2-3,TRBD2,CASSPSGPGGTQYF,TGTGCCAGCAGCCCTAGCGGGCCCGGGGGTACGCAGTATTTT
TRBV11-2,few,TRBJ2-2,.,CASSLVSPELSGGELFF,TGTGCCAGCAGCTTAGTATCCCCGGAGCTTTCGGGCGGGGAGCTGTTTTTT
TRBV12-3/TRBV12-4,many,TRBJ1-1,.,CASSLWQGNTEAFF,TGTGCCAGCAGTTTATGGCAGGGTAACACTGAAGCTTTCTTT
TRBV18,.,TRBJ1-2,.,CASSRDSLVVGYTF,TGTGCCAGCTCACGGGATAGTCTCGTGGTTGGCTACACCTTC
TRBV10-3,few,TRBJ1-6,TRBD1,CATTYTGDAWGSPLHF,TGTGCCACCACTTACACAGGGGACGCCTGGGGTTCACCCCTCCACTTT
TRBV7-9,few,TRBJ1-2,.,CASSFTVESANYGYTF,TGTGCCAGCAGCTTCACCGTAGAGTCTGCTAACTATGGCTACACCTTC
TRBV20-1,few,TRBJ1-5,.,CSATRTGNQPQHF,TGCAGTGCTACCCGGACAGGCAATCAGCCCCAGCATTTT
TRBV12-5,.,TRBJ1-5,.,CASGLGPFNQPQHF,TGTGCTAGTGGTTTAGGACCCTTTAATCAGCCCCAGCATTTT
TRBV6-1,.,TRBJ1-2,.,CASRPAAWGYTF,TGTGCCAGCAGGCCAGCCGCTTGGGGCTACACCTTC
TRBV2,.,TRBJ2-3,.,CASSEVGETDTQYF,TGTGCCAGCAGTGAAGTGGGCGAAACAGATACGCAGTATTTT
TRBV3-1,once,TRBJ1-6,.,CASSQEWWLGSPLHF,TGTGCCAGCAGCCAAGAGTGGTGGTTAGGATCACCCCTCCACTTT
TRBV4-3,few,TRBJ2-1,.,CASSQDRGLEQFF,TGCGCCAGCAGCCAAGATAGGGGACTTGAGCAGTTCTTC
TRBV12-3/TRBV12-4,.,TRBJ2-3,.,CASRYAGTDTQYF,TGTGCCAGCAGGTACGCAGGGACAGATACGCAGTATTTT
TRBV19,.,TRBJ2-7,.,CASSIEQGTPYEQYF,TGTGCCAGTAGTATAGAGCAGGGCACTCCCTACGAGCAGTACTTC
TRBV28,.,TRBJ2-3,TRBD2,CASRRGGSTDTQYF,TGTGCCAGCAGGCGGGGGGGAAGCACAGATACGCAGTATTTT
TRBV24-1,few,TRBJ1-2,.,CATSDARGGDGYTF,TGTGCCACCAGTGACGCCAGAGGAGGAGATGGCTACACCTTC
TRBV18,few,TRBJ1-1,.,CASLITVREPLNTEAFF,TGTGCCAGCTTAATTACGGTGAGGGAGCCACTGAACACTGAAGCTTTCTTT
TRBV7-9,.,TRBJ1-1,.,CASSPSAYRAAEAFF,TGTGCCAGCAGCCCTAGTGCGTACAGGGCCGCTGAAGCTTTCTTT
TRBV6-2/TRBV6-3,.,TRBJ1-5,.,CASRRQSNQPQHF,TGTGCCAGCAGACGACAGAGCAATCAGCCCCAGCATTTT
TRBV6-1,few,TRBJ1-5,.,CASSEVGRGQPQHF,TGTGCCAGCAGTGAAGTGGGAAGGGGTCAGCCCCAGCATTTT
TRBV29-1,.,TRBJ2-4,.,CSVSTGAKNIQYF,TGCAGCGTCTCGACAGGAGCCAAAAACATTCAGTACTTC
TRBV4-1,.,TRBJ2-5,.,CASSQDPETQYF,TGCGCCAGCAGCCAAGATCCCGAGACCCAGTACTTC
TRBV20-1,few,TRBJ2-3,.,CSAIGMVGDTQYF,TGCAGTGCTATTGGGATGGTCGGAGATACGCAGTATTTT
TRBV5-1,few,TRBJ2-2,.,CASSLLGIYTGELFF,TGCGCCAGCAGCTTACTAGGAATCTACACCGGGGAGCTGTTTTTT
TRBV7-2,.,TRBJ2-3,.,CASSYASADTQYF,TGTGCCAGCAGCTATGCTAGCGCAGATACGCAGTATTTT
TRBV2,few,TRBJ2-5,.,CASRTDKETQYF,TGTGCCAGCAGAACAGATAAAGAGACCCAGTACTTC
TRBV6-2/TRBV6-3,few,TRBJ2-5,.,CATVRAASQETQYF,TGTGCCACCGTTCGGGCCGCGAGCCAAGAGACCCAGTACTTC
TRBV4-2,.,TRBJ1-2,TRBD1,CASSLGQGVHGYTF,TGTGCCAGCAGCCTCGGACAGGGGGTACATGGCTACACCTTC
TRBV12-3/TRBV12-4,few,TRBJ2-1,TRBD2,CASSFRGGGGEQFF,TGTGCCAGCAGTTTTCGCGGGGGGGGTGGAGAGCAGTTCTTC
TRBV5-1,.,TRBJ2-3,TRBD1,CASGPTGTGGDTQYF,TGCGCCAGCGGACCTACCGGGACAGGGGGTGATACGCAGTATTTT
TRBV30,.,TRBJ1-5,.,CAWSVGVFQPQHF,TGTGCCTGGAGTGTAGGGGTGTTCCAGCCCCAGCATTTT
TRBV6-5,few,TRBJ1-2,TRBD1,CASHNVNSGTAYYGYTF,TGTGCCAGCCATAACGTCAATAGTGGGACAGCTTACTATGGCTACACCTTC
TRBV7-6,.,TRBJ1-1,.,CASSPQQGQVTEAFF,TGTGCCAGCAGCCCACAACAGGGTCAGGTCACTGAAGCTTTCTTT
TRBV18,few,TRBJ2-1,TRBD1,CASSPAGTAINEQFF,TGTGCCAGCTCACCTGCCGGGACAGCTATCAATGAGCAGTTCTTC